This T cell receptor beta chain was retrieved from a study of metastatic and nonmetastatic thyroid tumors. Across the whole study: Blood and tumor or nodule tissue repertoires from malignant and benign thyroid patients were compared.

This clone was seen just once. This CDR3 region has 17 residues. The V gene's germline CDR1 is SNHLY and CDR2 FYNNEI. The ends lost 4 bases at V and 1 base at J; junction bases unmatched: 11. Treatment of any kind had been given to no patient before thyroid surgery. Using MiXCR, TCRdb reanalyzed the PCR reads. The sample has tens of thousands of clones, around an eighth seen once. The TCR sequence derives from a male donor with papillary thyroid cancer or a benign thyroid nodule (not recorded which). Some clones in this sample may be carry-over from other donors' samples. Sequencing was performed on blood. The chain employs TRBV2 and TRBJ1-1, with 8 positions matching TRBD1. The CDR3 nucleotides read TGTGCCAGCAGTGTATCTCGGGCAGGGGGCAGGAACACTGAAGCTTTCTTT. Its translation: CASSVSRAGGRNTEAFF.